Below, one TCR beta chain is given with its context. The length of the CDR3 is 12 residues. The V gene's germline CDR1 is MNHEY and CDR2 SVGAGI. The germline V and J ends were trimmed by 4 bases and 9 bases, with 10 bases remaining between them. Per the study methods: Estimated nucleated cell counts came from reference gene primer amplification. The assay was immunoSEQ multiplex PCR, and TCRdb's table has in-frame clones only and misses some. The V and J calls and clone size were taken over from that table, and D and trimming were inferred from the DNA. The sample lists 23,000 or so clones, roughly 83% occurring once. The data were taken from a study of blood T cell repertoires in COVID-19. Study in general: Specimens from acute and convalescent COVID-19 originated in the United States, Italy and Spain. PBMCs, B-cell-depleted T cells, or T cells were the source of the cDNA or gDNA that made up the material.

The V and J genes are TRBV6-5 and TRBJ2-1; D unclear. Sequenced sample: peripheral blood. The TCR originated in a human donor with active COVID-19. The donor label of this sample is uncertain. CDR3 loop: CASSSSRGEQFF. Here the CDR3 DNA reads TGTGCCAGCAGTTCTAGTCGTGGTGAGCAGTTCTTC.